These T cell receptor beta chains were read from a single sample in a study of CD8 T cells in ankylosing spondylitis. TCRdb analysed the 5' RACE reads with MiXCR anew, one entry per CDR3 protein. The sample lists 150,000 to 200,000 distinct CDR3 sequences, under 15% occurring once. The sample consisted of blood, either unsorted or a sorted T cell fraction (not recorded which). The receptors come from a female donor with ankylosing spondylitis or in good health (not recorded which). CDR3s include the opening cysteine and the closing phenylalanine or tryptophan. D genes are given only for firm matches. For some rows the clone size is stated as once, few or many, or as a class when expanded; others skip it.

clone size: many
J gene: TRBJ2-5
D gene: NA
V gene: TRBV12-3/TRBV12-4
CDR3 DNA: TGTGCCACTTCGTTGGGAGGGGGCGGTGAGACCCAGTACTTC
CDR3 protein: CATSLGGGGETQYF

clone size: many
J gene: TRBJ1-3
D gene: TRBD1
V gene: TRBV20-1
CDR3 DNA: TGCAGTGCTAGACGTCAGGACAGGGAGTTTGGAAACACCATATATTTT
CDR3 protein: CSARRQDREFGNTIYF

clone size: many
J gene: TRBJ2-5
D gene: NA
V gene: TRBV5-1
CDR3 DNA: TGCGCCAGCAGCTTGGTAGTCGAAGAGACCCAGTACTTC
CDR3 protein: CASSLVVEETQYF

clone size: NA
J gene: TRBJ2-5
D gene: NA
V gene: TRBV18
CDR3 DNA: TGTGCCAGCTCACCTTCAAACAGACAAGAGACCCAGTACTTC
CDR3 protein: CASSPSNRQETQYF

clone size: many
J gene: TRBJ2-6
D gene: NA
V gene: TRBV7-2
CDR3 DNA: TGTGCCAGCAGCTTAGCCGGAAGCTCTGGGGCCAACGTCCTGACTTTC
CDR3 protein: CASSLAGSSGANVLTF

clone size: NA
J gene: TRBJ2-7
D gene: TRBD2
V gene: TRBV20-1
CDR3 DNA: TGCAGTGCTAGTATAGGACTAGTCTACGAGCAGTACTTC
CDR3 protein: CSASIGLVYEQYF

clone size: many
J gene: TRBJ2-5
D gene: TRBD2
V gene: TRBV12-3/TRBV12-4
CDR3 DNA: TGTGCCAGCAGTATTAGCGGGAGTGAAGAGACCCAGTACTTC
CDR3 protein: CASSISGSEETQYF

clone size: few
J gene: TRBJ1-2
D gene: NA
V gene: TRBV7-9
CDR3 DNA: TGTGCCAGCAGCTTAGGGGGGACAAGCTATGGCTACACCTTC
CDR3 protein: CASSLGGTSYGYTF

clone size: many
J gene: TRBJ2-1
D gene: TRBD1
V gene: TRBV19
CDR3 DNA: TGTGCCAGTACCCCGACAGGGAGCTCCTACAATGAGCAGTTCTTC
CDR3 protein: CASTPTGSSYNEQFF

clone size: many
J gene: TRBJ1-5
D gene: TRBD1
V gene: TRBV24-1
CDR3 DNA: TGTGCCACCAGTGCTGAGGGACAGCCTAATCAGCCCCAGCATTTT
CDR3 protein: CATSAEGQPNQPQHF

clone size: NA
J gene: TRBJ1-3
D gene: NA
V gene: TRBV7-6
CDR3 DNA: TGTGCCAGCAGCTTAGCAGGACCAGATTCTGGAAACACCATATATTTT
CDR3 protein: CASSLAGPDSGNTIYF

clone size: few
J gene: TRBJ1-2
D gene: TRBD1
V gene: TRBV4-2
CDR3 DNA: TGTGCCAGCAGCCCGAGGGGACAGGGGACGACCGGACACTATGGCTACACCTTC
CDR3 protein: CASSPRGQGTTGHYGYTF

clone size: many
J gene: TRBJ1-4
D gene: NA
V gene: TRBV7-9
CDR3 DNA: TGTGCCAGCAGCCCCCGGGGGCGGGATGAAAAACTGTTTTTT
CDR3 protein: CASSPRGRDEKLFF

clone size: NA
J gene: TRBJ1-1
D gene: NA
V gene: TRBV7-2
CDR3 DNA: TGTGCCAGCAGCTCCGGGCGTACCACTGAAGCTTTCTTT
CDR3 protein: CASSSGRTTEAFF

clone size: many
J gene: TRBJ2-1
D gene: NA
V gene: TRBV7-2
CDR3 DNA: TGTGCCAGCAGCTTCCGGGGACTGACTAGCTCCTACAATGAGCAGTTCTTC
CDR3 protein: CASSFRGLTSSYNEQFF

clone size: many
J gene: TRBJ1-1
D gene: TRBD1
V gene: TRBV15
CDR3 DNA: TGTGCCACCAGCACCTCGACAGGGGGGAACACTGAAGCTTTCTTT
CDR3 protein: CATSTSTGGNTEAFF

clone size: many
J gene: TRBJ2-1
D gene: TRBD2
V gene: TRBV5-1
CDR3 DNA: TGCGCCAGCAGTTTAACTAGCGGTGAGCAGTTCTTC
CDR3 protein: CASSLTSGEQFF

clone size: many
J gene: TRBJ2-7
D gene: NA
V gene: TRBV29-1
CDR3 DNA: TGCAGCGTTGCTTCCGGGGCCTACGAGCAGTACTTC
CDR3 protein: CSVASGAYEQYF

clone size: many
J gene: TRBJ2-2
D gene: TRBD2
V gene: TRBV4-3
CDR3 DNA: TGCGCCAGCAGCCAAGAACTAGCGGGAGTGAGGGAGCTGTTTTTT
CDR3 protein: CASSQELAGVRELFF

clone size: NA
J gene: TRBJ2-7
D gene: TRBD1
V gene: TRBV27
CDR3 DNA: TGTGCCAGCAGTTATAGGGGGACAGGGAGTTCCGAGCAGTACTTC
CDR3 protein: CASSYRGTGSSEQYF

clone size: few
J gene: TRBJ2-5
D gene: NA
V gene: TRBV9
CDR3 DNA: TGTGCCAGCAGCGTGCCCGGAGAGACCCAGTACTTC
CDR3 protein: CASSVPGETQYF

clone size: many
J gene: TRBJ1-2
D gene: NA
V gene: TRBV28
CDR3 DNA: TGTGCCAGCAGTGTGGGGGCCTATGGCTACACCTTC
CDR3 protein: CASSVGAYGYTF

clone size: NA
J gene: TRBJ2-1
D gene: TRBD2
V gene: TRBV10-3
CDR3 DNA: TGTGCCATCAGTGGGGGACTAGCGACCGGCAATGAGCAGTTCTTC
CDR3 protein: CAISGGLATGNEQFF

clone size: many
J gene: TRBJ2-1
D gene: NA
V gene: TRBV7-9
CDR3 DNA: TGTGCCAGCACACTGACAGGTCCTAATGAGCAGTTCTTC
CDR3 protein: CASTLTGPNEQFF

clone size: few
J gene: TRBJ1-2
D gene: NA
V gene: TRBV9
CDR3 DNA: TGTGCCAGCAGCGTAGAGGAGAACTATGGCTACACCTTC
CDR3 protein: CASSVEENYGYTF

clone size: few
J gene: TRBJ2-2
D gene: TRBD2
V gene: TRBV30
CDR3 DNA: TGTGCCTGCAGAACGGGGACTAGCGGGAACACCGGGGAGCTGTTTTTT
CDR3 protein: CACRTGTSGNTGELFF

clone size: many
J gene: TRBJ2-2
D gene: NA
V gene: TRBV10-2
CDR3 DNA: TGCGCCAGCAGTGTCGCCGGGGAGCTGTTTTTT
CDR3 protein: CASSVAGELFF

clone size: many
J gene: TRBJ1-6
D gene: TRBD1
V gene: TRBV29-1
CDR3 DNA: TGCAGCGTCGCGGACAGGGGGAGTTCACCCCTCCACTTT
CDR3 protein: CSVADRGSSPLHF

clone size: NA
J gene: TRBJ2-7
D gene: TRBD1
V gene: TRBV19
CDR3 DNA: TGTGCCAGTAGTATAGGGACAGGAAGGGAGCAGTACTTC
CDR3 protein: CASSIGTGREQYF

clone size: many
J gene: TRBJ1-4
D gene: NA
V gene: TRBV20-1
CDR3 DNA: TGCAGTGCCAGTAGGGGGACCGATTATGAAAAACTGTTTTTT
CDR3 protein: CSASRGTDYEKLFF

clone size: many
J gene: TRBJ2-1
D gene: NA
V gene: TRBV5-8
CDR3 DNA: TGTGCCAGCAGCCTAAGGGGGACCACTTACAATGAGCAGTTCTTC
CDR3 protein: CASSLRGTTYNEQFF

clone size: NA
J gene: TRBJ2-1
D gene: NA
V gene: TRBV7-9
CDR3 DNA: TGTGCCAGCAGCTTAGTGTATGGGAGTGAGCAGTTCTTC
CDR3 protein: CASSLVYGSEQFF

clone size: NA
J gene: TRBJ2-7
D gene: NA
V gene: TRBV7-2
CDR3 DNA: TGTGCCAGCAGCCTTCGACACGAGCAGTACTTC
CDR3 protein: CASSLRHEQYF

clone size: few
J gene: TRBJ1-3
D gene: NA
V gene: TRBV11-3
CDR3 DNA: TGTGCCAGCAGCTTAGGCGGGACCTTTTCTGGAAACACCATATATTTT
CDR3 protein: CASSLGGTFSGNTIYF

clone size: once
J gene: TRBJ2-5
D gene: TRBD2
V gene: TRBV28
CDR3 DNA: TGTGCCAGCAGGACTAGCGGCCAAGGGACCCAGTACTTC
CDR3 protein: CASRTSGQGTQYF

clone size: many
J gene: TRBJ2-1
D gene: TRBD2
V gene: TRBV7-2
CDR3 DNA: TGTGCCAGCAGTAGAGCAGTCCGACTAGCGGGAGGGGAGCAGTTCTTC
CDR3 protein: CASSRAVRLAGGEQFF

clone size: few
J gene: TRBJ2-7
D gene: TRBD1
V gene: TRBV18
CDR3 DNA: TGTGCCAGCTCACTGGGACAGGGGTTTTACGAGCAGTACTTC
CDR3 protein: CASSLGQGFYEQYF